Listed below are T cell receptor beta chains from one sample, sequenced in a study of cytomegalovirus exposure and HLA in healthy donors. Data came from immunoSEQ multiplex PCR; TCRdb stores just in-frame clones and leaves some out. In the table there are fewer than 200,000 clones, roughly four fifths of which are singletons. The sample comprised PBMCs. The source is a middle-aged man in good health and CMV-seropositive. Both conserved end residues are part of each CDR3. Where a row states a size, it is once, few, many or the class of an expanded clone; other rows omit it.

v_gene	j_gene	abundance	CDR3aa
TRBV11-2	TRBJ2-7	-	CASSLAELLQYEQYF
TRBV6-5	TRBJ1-2	-	CASSYLGQGNYGYTF
TRBV7-9	TRBJ2-1	-	CASSLGVGLAGNEQFF
TRBV28	TRBJ2-6	-	CASSFAGGLGANVLTF
TRBV6-5	TRBJ2-5	-	CASSYSGQGDEETQYF
TRBV28	TRBJ1-2	few	CASSFIGGGYTF
TRBV5-1	TRBJ2-7	-	CASSLGTGGRYEQYF
TRBV18	TRBJ1-3	-	CASSDKGGNTIYF
TRBV4-1	TRBJ2-7	-	CASSQEMGIPGGEQYF
TRBV25-1	TRBJ2-1	-	CASSEGAGGPQVGNEQFF
TRBV6-1	TRBJ1-4	-	CASSEALRTGREKLFF
TRBV5-6	TRBJ2-7	-	CASSQDSYEQYF
TRBV5-1	TRBJ2-3	-	CASSPGITDTQYF
TRBV5-1	TRBJ2-7	once	CASSLDRGSYEQYF
TRBV6-1	TRBJ1-3	once	CASSRGLETGNTIYF
TRBV7-6	TRBJ2-7	-	CASSPRTGREQYF
TRBV2	TRBJ1-2	-	CASSESGFDGYTF
TRBV7-3	TRBJ2-3	-	CASSDTSTDTQYF
TRBV11-3	TRBJ2-7	-	CASSPGLAGGPYEQYF
TRBV5-1	TRBJ2-5	-	CASSLPRTSSQETQYF
TRBV5-1	TRBJ1-4	-	CASSPEGREEKLFF
TRBV11-2	TRBJ2-2	-	CASSLVPLNTGELFF
TRBV7-9	TRBJ1-2	-	CASSLDRVSANYGYTF
TRBV2	TRBJ2-7	-	CASLLLESSYEQYF
TRBV14	TRBJ2-3	-	CASSQARSGSPTDTQYF
TRBV10-3	TRBJ2-2	-	CAIRPDRDTGELFF
TRBV2	TRBJ2-3	-	CASRRQALPADTQYF
TRBV5-6	TRBJ1-5	-	CASSLAGIRGDTNQPQHF
TRBV11-2	TRBJ2-7	-	CASIGSSYEQYF
TRBV19	TRBJ2-7	-	CASSPRETSDEQYF
TRBV5-6	TRBJ2-7	-	CASSTRRGYEQYF
TRBV6-5	TRBJ2-2	few	CATEEQGSPGELFF
TRBV11-1	TRBJ2-1	-	CASSSPGAGEQFF